This TCR beta chain was identified during a study of CXCR3-negative and CXCR3-positive naive CD8 T cells. Study context: The dataset comprises some 150 million TRB reads in total, with about 1.5 +/- 0.3 million reads per library. Findings and limits, study-wide: Much lower diversity was found in memory CD8+ cells, while both naive subsets had comparably high diversity. Memory cells showed distinct TRBV-TRBJ patterns, while the two naive subsets matched.

Notes on this clonotype: No antigen is known for it.

Triplicate sorts of roughly 300,000 cells per CD8+ subset. All TRB cDNA libraries came from 5' RACE performed with UMI labels. No DNA is given; TCRdb re-called the 5' RACE reads and lists each CDR3 protein once. Its listing shows about 30,000 distinct CDR3 sequences. This CDR3 is built from 14 residues. CDR1 is MNHEY, CDR2 SMNVEV, per germline (reference sequence). The chain is built from TRBV27 and TRBJ2-1; TCRdb picks TRBD1, but there is no DNA to check that call. The sample was memory CD8+ T cells from blood. The receptor's source is a human donor in good health. Some clones in this sample may be carry-over from other donors' samples. The CDR3 region is CASRPLTGWNEQFF.